These 10 T cell receptor beta chains share one sample of origin, sequenced in a study of cytomegalovirus exposure and HLA in healthy donors. Using immunoSEQ multiplex PCR, the repertoire was profiled, and TCRdb retains in-frame clones only, with some absent. Of 55,000 to 75,000 clones detected, about 94% appear once; the ten largest clones hold about 1.5%. The sample taken for sequencing was PBMCs. Receptors were obtained from a young man in good health and CMV-seropositive.

The V call is TRBV5-1, the J call TRBJ2-5; 7 nucleotides line up with TRBD2. Germline assignment: CDR1 SGHRS and CDR2 YFSETQ. This CDR3 is built from 15 residues. V gave up 0 bases and J gave up 2 bases; unmatched junction bases: 4. The CDR3, as DNA: TGCGCCAGCAGCTTGGGACCTAGCGGACAAGAGACCCAGTACTTC. This codes for CASSLGPSGQETQYF.

This chain uses TRBV5-1 with TRBJ2-2; D is perhaps TRBD2 (7 bases). The ends were cut back, 4 bases at V and 4 bases at J, with 17 bases in the middle. Per the germline V gene, CDR1 is SGHRS and CDR2 is YFSETQ. This CDR3 is 16 amino acids long. The CDR3 reads CASSIGLGGGTGELFF. In DNA, the CDR3 is TGCGCCAGCAGCATTGGCCTAGGGGGGGGCACCGGGGAGCTGTTTTTT.

The chain links TRBV7-2 to TRBJ2-3; D unresolved. Trimming cost V 6 bases and J 2 bases, with 12 bases left between them. This CDR3 has 14 residues. Germline CDR1 reads SGHTA; CDR2 reads FQGNSA. The CDR3 DNA reads TGTGCCAGCAGGATTTCAGGTTCCACAGATACGCAGTATTTT. This encodes CASRISGSTDTQYF.

The rearrangement joins TRBV18 to TRBJ1-5; D remains unclear. V lost 3 bases, J lost 4 bases, and 16 bases lay in between. CDR3 length: 16 amino acids. Germline-derived CDR1 and CDR2 are KGHSH and LQKENI. The CDR3 protein is CASSPGGQNLNQPQHF. In DNA form, the CDR3 reads TGTGCCAGCTCACCCGGCGGGCAGAACCTAAATCAGCCCCAGCATTTT.

The CDR3 reads CASSLDPTGGGETQYF. DNA of the CDR3: TGCGCCAGCAGCTTGGACCCGACAGGGGGCGGTGAGACCCAGTACTTC. The chain carries TRBV5-1 and TRBJ2-5; 10 nucleotides match TRBD1. Trimming removed 0 bases from V and 5 bases from J; junction bases left unmatched: 7. The V gene's germline CDR1 is SGHRS and CDR2 YFSETQ. This CDR3 is 16 amino acids long.

The chain has TRBV5-1 and TRBJ2-7, with 7 bases lining up with TRBD1. CDR3 length: 14 amino acids. Germline CDR1 reads SGHRS; CDR2 reads YFSETQ. Trimming at V came to 4 bases and at J to 5 bases, leaving 9 bases not matched to a gene. The CDR3 region has the DNA TGCGCCAGCAGCCCCCCGGACAGGCGGAACGAGCAGTACTTC. This encodes CASSPPDRRNEQYF.

The table lists this clone with a count of one. The gene calls are TRBV29-1 and TRBJ2-1; D is ambiguous. Germline V gives CDR1 SQVTM, CDR2 ANQGSEA. Trimming removed 7 bases from V and 9 bases from J, with 13 bases in between. This CDR3 is 11 amino acids long. CDR3 nucleotides: TGCAGCGCCTCCTCCCGCGGTGAGCAGTTCTTC. It specifies CSASSRGEQFF.

The chain uses TRBV5-1 and TRBJ2-5, with 7 bases that match TRBD1. This CDR3 region has 14 residues. Germline values: CDR1 SGHRS, CDR2 YFSETQ. J lost 4 bases, V lost 0 bases, and 3 bases had no gene match. CDR3 residues: CASSLEQGRETQYF. Here the CDR3 DNA reads TGCGCCAGCAGCTTGGAACAGGGGAGAGAGACCCAGTACTTC.

This rearrangement joins TRBV5-1 to TRBJ2-5, with 11 positions matching TRBD2. This CDR3 comprises 16 residues. J gave up 5 bases and V 0 bases, and 6 bases lay outside the gene matches. The germline gives CDR1 SGHRS, CDR2 YFSETQ. CDR3 residues: CASSLGTSGSGETQYF. CDR3 nucleotides: TGCGCCAGCAGCTTGGGAACTAGCGGGAGCGGGGAGACCCAGTACTTC. The entire variable domain, with the rest obtained from reference TRBV5-1 and TRBJ2-5, is as follows: KAGVTQTPRYLIKTRGQQVTLSCSPISGHRSVSWYQQTPGQGLQFLFEYFSETQRNKGNFPGRFSGRQFSNSRSEMNVSTLELGDSALYLCASSLGTSGSGETQYFGPGTRLLVL.

V gene TRBV27 combines with J gene TRBJ2-7; possible D gene TRBD2, 6 bases. CDR1 is MNHEY, CDR2 SMNVEV, per germline (reference sequence). V was trimmed by 5 bases and J by 4 bases, leaving 21 bases between them. CDR3 size: 16 residues. The DNA of the CDR3 is TGTGCCAGCAGTCACCGGGGAGGAACGGGGCCTTACGAGCAGTACTTC. It codes for CASSHRGGTGPYEQYF.